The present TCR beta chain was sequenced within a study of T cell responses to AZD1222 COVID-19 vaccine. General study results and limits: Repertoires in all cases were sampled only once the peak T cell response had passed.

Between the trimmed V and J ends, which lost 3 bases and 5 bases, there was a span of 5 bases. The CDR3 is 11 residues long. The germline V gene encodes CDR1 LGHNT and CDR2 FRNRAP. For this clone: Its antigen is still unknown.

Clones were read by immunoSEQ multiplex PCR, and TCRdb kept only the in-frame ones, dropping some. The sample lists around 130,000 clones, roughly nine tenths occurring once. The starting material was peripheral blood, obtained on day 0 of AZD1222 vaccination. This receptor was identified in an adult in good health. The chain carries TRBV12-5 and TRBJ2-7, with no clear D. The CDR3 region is CASGFVDEQYF. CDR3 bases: TGTGCTAGTGGTTTTGTCGACGAGCAGTACTTC.